This T cell receptor (beta chain) originates from a study of blood T cell repertoires in COVID-19. About the study: The United States, Italy and Spain were the sources of the acute and convalescent COVID-19 samples.

Germline V gives CDR1 LNHDA, CDR2 SQIVND (reference sequence). CDR3 length: 15 amino acids. V lost 9 bases and J 8 bases, leaving 23 bases between the germline ends. This table comes from immunoSEQ multiplex PCR, and its TCRdb copy is limited to in-frame clones, with some not included. The table shows approximately 54,000 clones, with 81% occurring only once. Sample: peripheral blood. The chain links TRBV19 to TRBJ2-1; possible D gene TRBD1, 6 bases. This clonotype was obtained from a woman aged 60 to 75 with acute or convalescent COVID-19. DNA of the CDR3: TGTGCCAGCCGTAACGTCTTAAGGGGGATCGATGAGCAGTTCTTC. Translated, it gives CASRNVLRGIDEQFF.